This passage covers 5 T cell receptor beta chains from one sample sequenced in a study of blood T cell repertoires in COVID-19. The repertoire was sequenced with immunoSEQ multiplex PCR; TCRdb's copy has only in-frame clones and lacks some. The top ten clones hold about 12% of a sample with 250,000 to 300,000 clones, less than 90% of them seen once. The sample consisted of peripheral blood. All receptors come from a woman in her twenties or thirties with COVID-19, enrolled during active disease.

The chain employs TRBV9 and TRBJ2-7, with 11 bases aligning to TRBD2. This CDR3 spans 15 amino acids. J lost 5 bases, V lost 3 bases, and 7 bases had no gene match. CDR1 is SGDLS and CDR2 is YYNGEE in the germline V gene. CDR3 loop: CASSATSGASDEQYF. The CDR3 coding sequence is TGTGCCAGCAGCGCGACTAGCGGGGCGTCGGACGAGCAGTACTTC.

The chain joins TRBV10-3 to TRBJ1-6; possible D gene TRBD1, 6 bases. The CDR3 sequence is 13 residues long. Germline assignment: CDR1 ENHRY and CDR2 SYGVKD. Trimming took off 4 bases at V and 8 bases at J, with 9 bases between the two ends. The CDR3 reads CAISGAGDSPLHF. CDR3 coding DNA: TGTGCCATCAGTGGTGCAGGGGATTCACCCCTCCACTTT.

The rearrangement links TRBV25-1 to TRBJ2-5, with TRBD2 matching over 10 bases. CDR1 is MGHDK and CDR2 is SYGVNS in the germline V gene. The junction had 5 bases not matched to a gene; V was cut back by 6 bases and J by 1 base. The CDR3 spans 15 residues. CDR3: CASSMTSGFQETQYF. The CDR3 nucleotides are TGTGCCAGCAGCATGACTAGCGGGTTCCAAGAGACCCAGTACTTC.

The rearrangement links TRBV9 to TRBJ1-4; unclear D gene. The germline V gene has CDR1 SGDLS and CDR2 YYNGEE. Deletions cut 0 bases from V and 4 bases from J, with 10 bases between. This CDR3 spans 15 amino acids. The CDR3 loop is CASSVGAAFNEKLFF. CDR3 nucleotides: TGTGCCAGCAGCGTAGGAGCGGCATTTAATGAAAAACTGTTTTTT.

The chain is built from TRBV13 and TRBJ1-4; the D is unclear. Germline lookup yields CDR1 PRHDT and CDR2 FYEKMQ (reference sequence). The CDR3 totals 17 residues. Trimming shortened V by 5 bases and J by 5 bases, and 21 bases separated the two germline ends. The chain's CDR3 is CASSTRAYPRANEKLFF. The CDR3 DNA reads TGTGCCAGCAGCACGAGGGCCTATCCGAGGGCAAATGAAAAACTGTTTTTT.